The 22 T cell receptor beta chains below all came from one sample that was sequenced in a study of blood T cell repertoires in COVID-19. TCRdb's copy holds only in-frame clones and misses some; the assay was immunoSEQ multiplex PCR. The sample has around 130,000 clones, under 95% seen once. Material for sequencing was peripheral blood. Receptor source: a man aged 55 to 70 with COVID-19, enrolled during active disease.

This chain connects TRBV5-4 to TRBJ2-3, with TRBD2 identical over 7 bases. The CDR3 totals 15 residues. Germline assignment: CDR1 SGHNT and CDR2 YYREEE (reference sequence). Germline trimming cut 0 bases from V and 2 bases from J; bases unmatched to any gene: 3. Written as DNA, the CDR3 is TGTGCCAGCAGCTTGGGAGCGGGGCTCACAGATACGCAGTATTTT. Its translation: CASSLGAGLTDTQYF.

The rearrangement joins TRBV24-1 to TRBJ2-3; tentatively, D is TRBD2 (5 bases). Trimming pared 3 bases from V and 3 bases from J, leaving 15 bases between. Germline loops: CDR1 KGHDR, CDR2 SFDVKD. The CDR3 is made up of 16 amino acids. CDR3 sequence (DNA): TGTGCCACCAGTGATGAGTGGGGAGAGGGAACAGATACGCAGTATTTT. Translation: CATSDEWGEGTDTQYF.

This rearrangement joins TRBV2 to TRBJ2-5; D not certain. CDR3 length: 13 residues. Trimming stripped 5 bases from V and 3 bases from J, with 10 bases between. Germline V gives CDR1 SNHLY, CDR2 FYNNEI. The CDR3 is CASSSEQKETQYF. The CDR3 DNA sequence: TGTGCCAGCAGTTCGGAACAGAAAGAGACCCAGTACTTC.

The chain uses TRBV24-1 and TRBJ2-3, with no clear D. The V and J ends lost 10 bases and 5 bases respectively, with 12 bases between them. This CDR3 region has 12 residues. The germline CDR1 and CDR2 sequences are KGHDR and SFDVKD. CDR3 residues: CATRGVEDTQYF. DNA of the CDR3: TGTGCCACTAGAGGAGTGGAAGATACGCAGTATTTT.

The rearrangement joins TRBV5-1 to TRBJ2-7, with no clear D. Germline V gene lookup returns CDR1 SGHRS and CDR2 YFSETQ. V gave up 2 bases and J gave up 2 bases, with 17 bases separating them. The CDR3 has 16 amino acids. The CDR3 nucleotides are TGCGCCAGCAGCTTCCTGGCTTATCCAGGTCCCTACGAGCAGTACTTC. It is translated as CASSFLAYPGPYEQYF. Drawing the rest from reference TRBV5-1 and TRBJ2-7, the complete variable domain is KAGVTQTPRYLIKTRGQQVTLSCSPISGHRSVSWYQQTPGQGLQFLFEYFSETQRNKGNFPGRFSGRQFSNSRSEMNVSTLELGDSALYLCASSFLAYPGPYEQYFGPGTRLTVT.

CDR3 protein: CASSESSSGNTIYF. In DNA form, the CDR3 reads TGCGCCAGCAGTGAGTCGAGCTCTGGAAACACCATATATTTT. This chain joins TRBV10-1 and TRBJ1-3; D not certain. With 0 bases removed from V and 0 bases from J, the gap between germline ends came to 3 bases. The germline CDR1 and CDR2 sequences are WNHNN and SYGVQD (reference sequence). The CDR3 has 14 amino acids.

V usage is TRBV3-1 (or the pseudogene TRBV3-2) and J usage is TRBJ2-7; perhaps TRBD1 as D (6 bases). Germline-derived CDR1 and CDR2 are LGHDT and YNNKEL (reference sequence). The CDR3 is 14 residues long. Trimming took 4 bases from V and 3 from J, leaving 13 bases between them. The CDR3 region is CASSLPTGHYEQYF. The CDR3 DNA follows: TGTGCCAGCAGCCTACCGACAGGCCACTACGAGCAGTACTTC.

This clone is a singleton in its sample. V usage is TRBV15 and J usage is TRBJ1-5; maybe TRBD1 (5 bases). Trimming pared 0 bases from V and 6 bases from J, leaving 12 bases between. Germline V gives CDR1 LNHNV, CDR2 YYDKDF (reference sequence). This CDR3 spans 15 amino acids. The CDR3 spells CATSRDGSGGQPQHF. The CDR3 DNA reads as TGTGCCACCAGCAGAGATGGTTCCGGGGGTCAGCCCCAGCATTTT.

The chain couples TRBV3-1 (or the pseudogene TRBV3-2) to TRBJ1-1, with D maybe TRBD1 (6 bases). Per germline, CDR1 LGHDT and CDR2 YNNKEL (reference sequence). This CDR3 has 14 amino acids. The ends were cut back, 4 bases at V and 5 bases at J, with 14 bases in the middle. CDR3 DNA: TGTGCCAGCAGCCCGGGGGGCTTCAAGACTGAAGCTTTCTTT. This translates into CASSPGGFKTEAFF.

The sample holds one count of this clone. The chain couples TRBV24-1 to TRBJ1-2; TRBD1 agrees at 9 bases. The CDR3 is 14 residues long. Trimming cost V 2 bases and J 7 bases; bases outside gene matches: 4. Germline CDR1 is KGHDR and CDR2 is SFDVKD. In nucleotides, the CDR3 is TGTGCCACCAGTGATTCTGGACAGGGGACTGGCTACACCTTC. It specifies CATSDSGQGTGYTF.

This clone has only one observation. The chain's CDR3 is CASSLEGTGTYYEQYF. As DNA, the CDR3 is TGTGCCAGCAGCTTAGAAGGGACAGGGACCTACTACGAGCAGTACTTC. V gene TRBV11-3 combines with J gene TRBJ2-7; 9 nucleotides align to TRBD1. CDR1 is SGHNT, CDR2 YENEEA, per germline. V gave up 0 bases and J gave up 3 bases; unmatched junction bases: 6. The length of the CDR3 is 16 residues.

The chain joins TRBV11-2 to TRBJ2-1; D is unclear. CDR1 is SGHAT and CDR2 is FQNNGV in the germline V gene. The germline V and J ends were trimmed by 5 bases and 2 bases, with 10 bases remaining between them. This CDR3 region has 14 residues. DNA of the CDR3: TGTGCCAGCAGCGCGGCCGGAACCTACAATGAGCAGTTCTTC. Amino acid sequence: CASSAAGTYNEQFF. Complete variable domain (other parts from reference TRBV11-2 and TRBJ2-1): EAGVAQSPRYKIIEKRQSVAFWCNPISGHATLYWYQQILGQGPKLLIQFQNNGVVDDSQLPKDRFSAERLKGVDSTLKIQPAKLEDSAVYLCASSAAGTYNEQFFGPGTRLTVL.

A note on this clone: At one of its ends the junction is not consistent with the germline gene, which may arise from a read error. V usage is TRBV11-3 and J usage is TRBJ1-1; tentatively, D is TRBD1 (6 bases). The CDR3 runs 14 residues. CDR1 and CDR2 (germline): SGHNT, YENEEA. The CDR3 loop reads CASSSRGSDTKAFF. In DNA, the CDR3 is TGTGCCAGCAGTTCAAGGGGGTCGGACACTAAAGCTTTCTTT.

V and J are TRBV19 and TRBJ2-1; possible D gene TRBD1, 6 bases. The CDR3 extends over 15 amino acids. The germline CDR1 and CDR2 sequences are LNHDA and SQIVND (reference sequence). V was clipped by 6 bases and J by 0 bases, with 12 bases between them. The CDR3 loop is CASSRDRSSYNEQFF. CDR3 DNA sequence: TGTGCCAGTAGCCGTGACAGGAGCTCCTACAATGAGCAGTTCTTC.

The chain uses TRBV19 and TRBJ2-2, with a tentative D call TRBD1 (6 bases). This CDR3 is 12 amino acids long. CDR1 LNHDA and CDR2 SQIVND come from the germline V gene (reference sequence). V lost 5 bases, J lost 8 bases, and 9 bases lay in between. Written as DNA, the CDR3 is TGTGCCAGTAGTGTCAGGGGAGGGGAGCTGTTTTTT. It specifies CASSVRGGELFF.

The gene calls are TRBV7-2 and TRBJ1-1, with 7 bases fitting TRBD1. Trimming cost V 4 bases and J 7 bases; bases outside gene matches: 9. Germline lookup yields CDR1 SGHTA and CDR2 FQGNSA. This CDR3 is 14 amino acids long. The CDR3 DNA reads as TGTGCCAGCAGCTCACCAGGGGGTCTATATGAAGCTTTCTTT. Protein product: CASSSPGGLYEAFF. The variable domain in full, completed from reference TRBV7-2 and TRBJ1-1, reads GAGVSQSPSNKVTEKGKDVELRCDPISGHTALYWYRQSLGQGLEFLIYFQGNSAPDKSGLPSDRFSAERTGGSVSTLTIQRTQQEDSAVYLCASSSPGGLYEAFFGQGTRLTVV.

The rearrangement uses TRBV7-6 and TRBJ2-1; a weak D match, TRBD2 (5 bases). Looked up from germline, CDR1 is SGHVS and CDR2 is FNYEAQ. Trimming took off 3 bases at V and 2 bases at J, with 11 bases between the two ends. This CDR3 has 15 amino acids. Here the CDR3 reads CASSFIATTYNEQFF. CDR3 DNA: TGTGCCAGCAGCTTCATAGCGACTACCTACAATGAGCAGTTCTTC. Combining the CDR3 with reference TRBV7-6 and TRBJ2-1 gives the whole variable domain GAGVSQSPRYKVTKRGQDVALRCDPISGHVSLYWYRQALGQGPEFLTYFNYEAQQDKSGLPNDRFSAERPEGSISTLTIQRTEQRDSAMYRCASSFIATTYNEQFFGPGTRLTVL.

This chain links TRBV15 with TRBJ2-3, with 12 bases that match TRBD2. The junction had 12 bases not matched to a gene; V was cut back by 1 base and J by 4 bases. CDR1 LNHNV and CDR2 YYDKDF come from the germline V gene (reference sequence). This CDR3 spans 19 amino acids. CDR3 sequence (DNA): TGTGCCACCAGCAGAGGGGGGACTAGCGGGCTCCTGGGACCAGATACGCAGTATTTT. Its protein is CATSRGGTSGLLGPDTQYF.

The rearrangement joins TRBV6-2 or TRBV6-3 to TRBJ1-1; D might be TRBD1 (6 bases). V was cut by 6 bases and J by 0 bases, with 11 bases left in between. Germline lookup yields CDR1 MNHEY and CDR2 SVGEGT. The CDR3 has 14 amino acids. Here the CDR3 reads CASSGGAVNTEAFF. In nucleotides, the CDR3 is TGTGCCAGCAGCGGGGGCGCGGTGAACACTGAAGCTTTCTTT.

The chain couples TRBV5-1 to TRBJ2-1, with 7 positions matching TRBD2. The V segment lost 2 bases and the J segment 6 bases; nucleotides outside the gene matches: 5. Germline CDR1 reads SGHRS; CDR2 reads YFSETQ. This CDR3 region has 14 residues. The CDR3 protein is CASSFNGGSNEQFF. In DNA form, the CDR3 reads TGCGCCAGCAGCTTCAACGGCGGGAGCAATGAGCAGTTCTTC.

The V call is TRBV5-4, the J call TRBJ1-1; D is perhaps TRBD1 (5 bases). V gave up 5 bases and J gave up 3 bases, with 11 bases separating them. The CDR3 consists of 13 residues. Per germline, CDR1 SGHNT and CDR2 YYREEE (reference sequence). DNA of the CDR3: TGTGCCAGCAGTCCAGAAGGGGACACTGAAGCTTTCTTT. Protein sequence: CASSPEGDTEAFF.

The J gene is TRBJ1-1, the V gene TRBV5-1; no clear D. Germline V gene lookup returns CDR1 SGHRS and CDR2 YFSETQ. The V and J ends lost 3 bases and 2 bases respectively, with 8 bases between them. The CDR3 has 13 residues. CDR3 nucleotide sequence: TGCGCCAGCAGCTCTGACACCAACACTGAAGCTTTCTTT. Translating it yields CASSSDTNTEAFF.